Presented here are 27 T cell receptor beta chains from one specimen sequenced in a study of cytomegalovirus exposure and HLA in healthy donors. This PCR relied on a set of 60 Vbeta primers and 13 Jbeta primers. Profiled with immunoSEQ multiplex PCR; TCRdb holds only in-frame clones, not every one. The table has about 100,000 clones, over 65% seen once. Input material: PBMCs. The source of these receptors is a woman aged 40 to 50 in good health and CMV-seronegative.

CDR3 DNA sequence: TGCGCCAGCAGCCAAGTGACGGCAGGGGTTAGTGGCTACACCTTC. Translated, it gives CASSQVTAGVSGYTF. The chain couples TRBV4-3 to TRBJ1-2, with TRBD1 as a possible D gene (6 bases). The CDR3 runs to 15 residues. From germline, CDR1 is LGHNA and CDR2 YSLEER. Deletions cut 1 base from V and 7 bases from J, with 16 bases between.

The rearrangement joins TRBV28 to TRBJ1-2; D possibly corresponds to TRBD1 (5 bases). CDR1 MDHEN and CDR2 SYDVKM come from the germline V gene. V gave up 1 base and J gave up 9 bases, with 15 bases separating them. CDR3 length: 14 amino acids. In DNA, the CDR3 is TGTGCCAGCAGTTTATATGGGGGGGAGGGGAGCTACACCTTC. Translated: CASSLYGGEGSYTF.

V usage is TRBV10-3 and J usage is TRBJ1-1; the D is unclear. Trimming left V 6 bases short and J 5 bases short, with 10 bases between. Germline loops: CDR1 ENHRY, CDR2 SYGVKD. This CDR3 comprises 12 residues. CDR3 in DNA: TGTGCCATCAGCCCGACACGGACTGAAGCTTTCTTT. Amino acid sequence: CAISPTRTEAFF.

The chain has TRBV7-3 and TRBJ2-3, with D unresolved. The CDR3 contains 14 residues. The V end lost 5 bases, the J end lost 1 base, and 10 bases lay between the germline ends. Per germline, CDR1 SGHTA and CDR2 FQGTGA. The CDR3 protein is CASSPTLRTDTQYF. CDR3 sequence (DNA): TGTGCCAGCAGCCCTACCTTACGCACAGATACGCAGTATTTT.

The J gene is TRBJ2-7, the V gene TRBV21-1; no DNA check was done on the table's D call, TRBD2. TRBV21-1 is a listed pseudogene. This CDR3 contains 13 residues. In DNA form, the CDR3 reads TGTGCCAGCAGCTCTAAGTCCATTCGCGAGCAGTACTTC. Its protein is CASSSKSIREQYF.

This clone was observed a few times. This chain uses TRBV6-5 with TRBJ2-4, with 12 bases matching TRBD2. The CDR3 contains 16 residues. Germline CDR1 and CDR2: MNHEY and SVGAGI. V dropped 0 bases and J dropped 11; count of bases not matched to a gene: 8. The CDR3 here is CASSYSGLAGLEVQYF. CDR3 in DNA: TGTGCCAGCAGTTACTCCGGACTAGCGGGATTGGAGGTTCAGTACTTC.

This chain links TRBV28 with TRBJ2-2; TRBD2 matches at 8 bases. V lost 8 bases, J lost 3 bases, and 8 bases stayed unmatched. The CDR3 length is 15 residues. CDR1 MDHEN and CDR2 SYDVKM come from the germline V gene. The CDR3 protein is CASATRGAYTGELFF. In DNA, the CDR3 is TGTGCCAGCGCAACGCGGGGGGCGTACACCGGGGAGCTGTTTTTT.

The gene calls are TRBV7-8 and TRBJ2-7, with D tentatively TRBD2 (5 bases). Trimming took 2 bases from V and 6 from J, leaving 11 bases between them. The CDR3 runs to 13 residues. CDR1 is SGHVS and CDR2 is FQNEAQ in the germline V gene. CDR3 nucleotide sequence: TGTGCCAGCAGCTTATCCGCTGGGAGCGAGCAGTACTTC. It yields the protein CASSLSAGSEQYF.

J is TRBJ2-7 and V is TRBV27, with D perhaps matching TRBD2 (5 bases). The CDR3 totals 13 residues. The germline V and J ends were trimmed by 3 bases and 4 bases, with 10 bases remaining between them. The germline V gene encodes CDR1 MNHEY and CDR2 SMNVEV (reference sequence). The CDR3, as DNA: TGTGCCAGCAGTTTGCGGGCGGTTTACGAGCAGTACTTC. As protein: CASSLRAVYEQYF.

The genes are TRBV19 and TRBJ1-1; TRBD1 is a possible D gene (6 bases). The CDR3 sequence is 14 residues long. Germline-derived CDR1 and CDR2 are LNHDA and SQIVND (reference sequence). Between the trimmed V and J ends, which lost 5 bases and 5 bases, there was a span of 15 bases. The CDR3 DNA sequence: TGTGCCAGTAGTGCCCAGGGGCGAGCGACTGAAGCTTTCTTT. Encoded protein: CASSAQGRATEAFF.

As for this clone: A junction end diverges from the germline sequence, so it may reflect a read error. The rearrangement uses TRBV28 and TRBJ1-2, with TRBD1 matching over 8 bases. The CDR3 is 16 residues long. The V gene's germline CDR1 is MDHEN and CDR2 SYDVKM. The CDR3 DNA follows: TGTGCCAGCAGTTCGGCGGCAGGGGGCCCTAATTATGGCTACACCTTC. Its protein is CASSSAAGGPNYGYTF.

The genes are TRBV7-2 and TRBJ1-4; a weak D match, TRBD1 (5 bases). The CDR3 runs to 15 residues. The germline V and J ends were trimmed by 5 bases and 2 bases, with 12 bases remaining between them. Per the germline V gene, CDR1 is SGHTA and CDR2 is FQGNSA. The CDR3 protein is CASSLERGTNEKLFF. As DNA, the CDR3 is TGTGCCAGCAGCCTCGAACGGGGGACTAATGAAAAACTGTTTTTT.

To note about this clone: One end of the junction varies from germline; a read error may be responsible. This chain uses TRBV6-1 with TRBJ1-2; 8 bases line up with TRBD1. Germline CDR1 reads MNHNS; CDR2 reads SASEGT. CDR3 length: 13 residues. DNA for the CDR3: TGTGCCAGTAGTGCCGACAGGGGCTATGGCTACACCTTC. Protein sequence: CASSADRGYGYTF.

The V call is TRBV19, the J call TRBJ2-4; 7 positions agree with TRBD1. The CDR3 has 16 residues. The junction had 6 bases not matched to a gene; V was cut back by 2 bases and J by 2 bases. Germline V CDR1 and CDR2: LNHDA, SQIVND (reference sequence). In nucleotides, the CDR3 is TGTGCCAGTAGTATATGGGGGACAGTAACCAAAAACATTCAGTACTTC. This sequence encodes CASSIWGTVTKNIQYF.

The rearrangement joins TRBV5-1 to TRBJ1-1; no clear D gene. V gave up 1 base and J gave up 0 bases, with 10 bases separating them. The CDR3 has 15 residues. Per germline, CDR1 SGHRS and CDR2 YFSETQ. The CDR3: CASSLLSQLNTEAFF. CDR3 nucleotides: TGCGCCAGCAGCTTGCTCAGTCAGTTGAACACTGAAGCTTTCTTT.

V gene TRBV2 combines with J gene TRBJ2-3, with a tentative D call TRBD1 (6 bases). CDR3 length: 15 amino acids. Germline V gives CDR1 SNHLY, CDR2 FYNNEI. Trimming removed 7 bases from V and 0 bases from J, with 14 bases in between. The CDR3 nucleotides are TGTGCCAGCACCTCCGGGACAATAAGCACAGATACGCAGTATTTT. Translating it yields CASTSGTISTDTQYF. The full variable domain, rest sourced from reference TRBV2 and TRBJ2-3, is EPEVTQTPSHQVTQMGQEVILRCVPISNHLYFYWYRQILGQKVEFLVSFYNNEISEKSEIFDDQFSVERPDGSNFTLKIRSTKLEDSAMYFCASTSGTISTDTQYFGPGTRLTVL.

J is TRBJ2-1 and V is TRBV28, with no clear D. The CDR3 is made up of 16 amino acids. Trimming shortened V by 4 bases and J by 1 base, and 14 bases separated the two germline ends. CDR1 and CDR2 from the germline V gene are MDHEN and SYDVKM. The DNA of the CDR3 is TGTGCCAGCAGTTCCGGAAGCGTCGAGTCCTACAATGAGCAGTTCTTC. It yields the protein CASSSGSVESYNEQFF.

The CDR3 spells CASSQEWRGSYEQYF. The CDR3 region has the DNA TGCGCCAGCAGCCAAGAGTGGAGGGGCTCCTACGAGCAGTACTTC. This rearrangement joins TRBV4-3 to TRBJ2-7; a possible D gene is TRBD2 (6 bases). In germline, CDR1 is LGHNA, CDR2 YSLEER. The CDR3 has 15 amino acids. V shed 0 bases and J shed 0 bases, with 9 bases lying between them.

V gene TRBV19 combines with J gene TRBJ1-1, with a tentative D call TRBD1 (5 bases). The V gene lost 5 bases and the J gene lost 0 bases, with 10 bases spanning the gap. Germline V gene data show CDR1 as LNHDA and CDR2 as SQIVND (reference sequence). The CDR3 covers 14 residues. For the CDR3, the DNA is TGTGCCAGTAGTCCGGGACTGGTGAACACTGAAGCTTTCTTT. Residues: CASSPGLVNTEAFF.

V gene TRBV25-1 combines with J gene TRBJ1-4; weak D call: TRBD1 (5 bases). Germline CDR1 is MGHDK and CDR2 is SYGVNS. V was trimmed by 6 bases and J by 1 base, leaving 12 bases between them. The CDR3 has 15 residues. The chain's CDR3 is CASSVWGGTNEKLFF. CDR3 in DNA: TGTGCCAGCAGCGTTTGGGGGGGAACTAATGAAAAACTGTTTTTT. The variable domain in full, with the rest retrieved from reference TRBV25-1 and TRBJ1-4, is EADIYQTPRYLVIGTGKKITLECSQTMGHDKMYWYQQDPGMELHLIHYSYGVNSTEKGDLSSESTVSRIRTEHFPLTLESARPSHTSQYLCASSVWGGTNEKLFFGSGTQLSVL.

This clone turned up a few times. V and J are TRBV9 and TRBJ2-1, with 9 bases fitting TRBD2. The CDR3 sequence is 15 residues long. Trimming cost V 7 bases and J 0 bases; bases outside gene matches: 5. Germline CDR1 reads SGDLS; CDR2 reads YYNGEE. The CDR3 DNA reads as TGTGCCAGCGCGGGGGGGGGATTCTCCTACAATGAGCAGTTCTTC. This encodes CASAGGGFSYNEQFF.

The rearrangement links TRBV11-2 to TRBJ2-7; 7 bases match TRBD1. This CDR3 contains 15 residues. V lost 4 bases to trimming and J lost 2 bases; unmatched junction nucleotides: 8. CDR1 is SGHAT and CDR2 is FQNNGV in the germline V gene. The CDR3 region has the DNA TGTGCCAGCAGCTCCAAGGAAGGGACAGCCTACGAGCAGTACTTC. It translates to CASSSKEGTAYEQYF.

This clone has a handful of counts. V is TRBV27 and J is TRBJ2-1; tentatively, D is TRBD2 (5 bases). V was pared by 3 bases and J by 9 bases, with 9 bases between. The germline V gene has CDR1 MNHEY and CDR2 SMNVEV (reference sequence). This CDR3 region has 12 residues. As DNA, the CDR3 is TGTGCCAGCAGTTTGATTGGAGGTGAGCAGTTCTTC. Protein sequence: CASSLIGGEQFF.

The CDR3 loop is CASSPRRLAGDNHEQYF. CDR3 DNA sequence: TGTGCCAGCAGCCCCCGACGGCTAGCGGGAGATAACCACGAGCAGTACTTC. The rearrangement joins TRBV7-9 to TRBJ2-7; 10 bases agree with TRBD2. The CDR3 loop spans 17 amino acids. Germline values: CDR1 SEHNR, CDR2 FQNEAQ (reference sequence). The V segment lost 5 bases and the J segment 5 bases; nucleotides outside the gene matches: 15.

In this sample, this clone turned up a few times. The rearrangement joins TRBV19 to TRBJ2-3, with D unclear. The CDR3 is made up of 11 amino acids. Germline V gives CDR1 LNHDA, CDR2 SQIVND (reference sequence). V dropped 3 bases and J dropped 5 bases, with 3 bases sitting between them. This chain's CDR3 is CASSIGDTQYF. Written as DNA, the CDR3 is TGTGCCAGTAGTATCGGAGATACGCAGTATTTT.

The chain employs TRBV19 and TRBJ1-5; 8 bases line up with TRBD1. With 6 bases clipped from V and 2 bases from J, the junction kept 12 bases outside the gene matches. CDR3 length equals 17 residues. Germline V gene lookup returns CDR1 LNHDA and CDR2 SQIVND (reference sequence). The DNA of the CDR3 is TGTGCCAGTAGGCCTTCCTGGGACAGGACGCGCAATCAGCCCCAGCATTTT. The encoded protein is CASRPSWDRTRNQPQHF.

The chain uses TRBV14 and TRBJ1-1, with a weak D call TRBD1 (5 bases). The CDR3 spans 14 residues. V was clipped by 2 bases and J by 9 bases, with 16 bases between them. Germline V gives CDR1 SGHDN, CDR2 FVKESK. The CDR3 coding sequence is TGTGCCAGCAGCCAATTTTTGGGGGGAAGCCAAGCTTTCTTT. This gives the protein CASSQFLGGSQAFF.